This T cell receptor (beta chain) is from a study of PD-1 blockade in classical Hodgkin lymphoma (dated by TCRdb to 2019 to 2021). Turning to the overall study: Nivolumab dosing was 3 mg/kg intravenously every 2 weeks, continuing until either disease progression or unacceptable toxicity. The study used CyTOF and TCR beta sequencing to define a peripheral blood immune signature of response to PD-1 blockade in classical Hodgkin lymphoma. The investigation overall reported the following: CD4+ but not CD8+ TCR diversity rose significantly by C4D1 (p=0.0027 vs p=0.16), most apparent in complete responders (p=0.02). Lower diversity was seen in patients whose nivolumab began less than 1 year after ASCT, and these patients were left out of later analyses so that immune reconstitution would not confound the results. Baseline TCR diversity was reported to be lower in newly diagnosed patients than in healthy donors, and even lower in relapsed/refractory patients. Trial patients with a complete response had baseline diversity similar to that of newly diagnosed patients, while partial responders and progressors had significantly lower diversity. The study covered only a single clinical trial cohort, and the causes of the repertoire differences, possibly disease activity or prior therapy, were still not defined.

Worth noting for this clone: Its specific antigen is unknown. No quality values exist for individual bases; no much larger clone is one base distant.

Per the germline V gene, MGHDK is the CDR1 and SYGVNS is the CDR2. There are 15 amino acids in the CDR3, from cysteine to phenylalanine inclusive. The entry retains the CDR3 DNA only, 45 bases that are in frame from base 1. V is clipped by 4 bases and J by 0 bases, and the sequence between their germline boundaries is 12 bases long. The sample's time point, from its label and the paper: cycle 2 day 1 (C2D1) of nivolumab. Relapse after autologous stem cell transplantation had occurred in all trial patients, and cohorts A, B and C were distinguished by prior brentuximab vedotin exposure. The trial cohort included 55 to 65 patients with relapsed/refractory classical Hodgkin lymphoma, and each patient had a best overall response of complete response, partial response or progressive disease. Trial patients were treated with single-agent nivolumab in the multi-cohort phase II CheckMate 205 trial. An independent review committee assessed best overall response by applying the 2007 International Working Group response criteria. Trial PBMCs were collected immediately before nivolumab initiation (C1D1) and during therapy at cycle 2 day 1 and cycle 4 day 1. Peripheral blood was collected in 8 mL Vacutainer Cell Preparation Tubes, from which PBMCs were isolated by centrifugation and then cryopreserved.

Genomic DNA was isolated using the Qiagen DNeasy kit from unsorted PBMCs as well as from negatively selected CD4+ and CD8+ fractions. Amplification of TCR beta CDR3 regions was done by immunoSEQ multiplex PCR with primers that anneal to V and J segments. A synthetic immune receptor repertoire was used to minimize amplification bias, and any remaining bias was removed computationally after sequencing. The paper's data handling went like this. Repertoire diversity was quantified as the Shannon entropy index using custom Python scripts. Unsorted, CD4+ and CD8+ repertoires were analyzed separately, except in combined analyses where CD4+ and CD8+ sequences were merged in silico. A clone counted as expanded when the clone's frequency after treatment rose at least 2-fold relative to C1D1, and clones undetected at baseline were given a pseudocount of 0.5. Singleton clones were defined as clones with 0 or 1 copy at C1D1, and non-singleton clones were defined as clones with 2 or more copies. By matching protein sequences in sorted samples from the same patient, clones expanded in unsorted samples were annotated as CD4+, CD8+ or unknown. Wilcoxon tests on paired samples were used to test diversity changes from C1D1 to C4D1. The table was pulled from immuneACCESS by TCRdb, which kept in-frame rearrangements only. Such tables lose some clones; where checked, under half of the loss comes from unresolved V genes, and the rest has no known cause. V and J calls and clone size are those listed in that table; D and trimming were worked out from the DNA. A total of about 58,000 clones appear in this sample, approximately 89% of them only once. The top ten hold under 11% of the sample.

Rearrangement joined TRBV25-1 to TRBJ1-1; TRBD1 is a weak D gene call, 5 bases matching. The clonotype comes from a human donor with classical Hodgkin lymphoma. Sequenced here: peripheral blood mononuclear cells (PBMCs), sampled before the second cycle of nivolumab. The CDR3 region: CASSGHRFMNTEAFF. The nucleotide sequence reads TGTGCCAGCAGTGGTCACAGGTTCATGAACACTGAAGCTTTCTTT.